Detailed here is one T cell receptor (beta chain). This CDR3 is missing its conserved last phenylalanine or tryptophan, likely due to a read error. The sample comes from a study of CD8+ T cells in alopecia areata. The CDR3 runs 11 residues. V was shortened by 7 bases and J by 6 bases, with 9 bases between the two germline ends. The germline CDR1 and CDR2 sequences are LNHDA and SQIVND (reference sequence). TCR sequencing used cDNA made by reverse transcription of extracted RNA. The protocol was immunoSEQ multiplex PCR, while the TCRdb copy is restricted to in-frame clones and leaves out a portion. The sample has some 170,000 clones; around 71% are singletons.

The receptor's source is a human donor with alopecia areata. J is TRBJ1-1 and V is TRBV19, with a weak D call TRBD1 (5 bases). The sequences come from CD8+ T cells sorted from blood, collected at week 0. CDR3: CASMRGAEAFL. CDR3 coding DNA: TGTGCCAGTATGCGGGGGGCTGAAGCTTTCCTT.